The 15 T cell receptor beta chains in this list originate from one sample, sequenced in a study of blood T cell repertoires in COVID-19. Data came from immunoSEQ multiplex PCR; TCRdb stores just in-frame clones and leaves some out. There are more than 400,000 clones in the sample; 90% occur only once, and approximately 0.65% lies in the top ten. Material for sequencing was PBMCs or T cells enriched from blood (not recorded which). The source is a man aged 18 to 30 who had recovered from COVID-19.

The rearrangement joins TRBV7-6 to TRBJ1-4; a weak D match, TRBD1 (5 bases). Trimming left V 5 bases short and J 7 bases short, with 23 bases between. The CDR3 sequence is 17 residues long. CDR1 SGHVS and CDR2 FNYEAQ come from the germline V gene. The CDR3 DNA is TGTGCCAGCAGCCGAGCTCTCTCTCCGGGGGTCGGTGAAAAACTGTTTTTT. Translation gives CASSRALSPGVGEKLFF.

The chain recombines TRBV6-1 with TRBJ2-5; D might be TRBD1 (6 bases). The CDR3 contains 16 residues. The V end was cut by 4 bases, the J end by 1 base, with 16 bases between. Germline lookup yields CDR1 MNHNS and CDR2 SASEGT. The CDR3 nucleotides are TGTGCCAGCAGTGTGCCACACCCAGGGGCCCAAGAGACCCAGTACTTC. Translated, it gives CASSVPHPGAQETQYF.

This clone was seen only a few times. The chain joins TRBV5-6 to TRBJ1-2, with TRBD1 as a possible D gene (5 bases). The V and J ends lost 5 bases and 1 base respectively, with 15 bases between them. The CDR3 is made up of 15 amino acids. In germline, CDR1 is SGHDT, CDR2 YYEEEE. CDR3 sequence reads: CASRGTGTLNYGYTF. The CDR3 DNA is TGTGCCAGCAGGGGAACGGGGACTCTTAACTATGGCTACACCTTC.

The chain recombines TRBV5-1 with TRBJ2-3, with TRBD2 matching over 10 bases. The CDR3 runs 16 residues. V dropped 3 bases and J dropped 2; count of bases not matched to a gene: 6. Germline CDR1 and CDR2: SGHRS and YFSETQ. CDR3 amino acids: CASSWGTSAITDTQYF. The CDR3, as DNA: TGCGCCAGCAGCTGGGGGACTAGCGCCATCACAGATACGCAGTATTTT.

The rearrangement joins TRBV28 to TRBJ1-2; 10 positions match TRBD1. Trimming took 10 bases from V and 8 from J; bases not matched to a gene: 7. There are 12 residues in the CDR3. Germline CDR1 and CDR2: MDHEN and SYDVKM. The DNA for the CDR3 is TGTGCCACCCTAGGACAGGGGGTCGGCTACACCTTC. Translating gives CATLGQGVGYTF.

A single count supports this clone. The genes are TRBV5-1 and TRBJ2-5, with TRBD2 matching 12 bases. The CDR3 spans 16 residues. V gave up 2 bases and J gave up 5 bases; unmatched junction bases: 7. CDR1 is SGHRS, CDR2 YFSETQ, per germline. In DNA form, the CDR3 reads TGCGCCAGCAGCTTCGAACTAGCGGGGGGCCGGGAGACCCAGTACTTC. Its translation: CASSFELAGGRETQYF.

The chain employs TRBV3-1 (or the pseudogene TRBV3-2) and TRBJ1-1; 8 bases match TRBD1. Germline assignment: CDR1 LGHDT and CDR2 YNNKEL (reference sequence). V lost 5 bases, J lost 4 bases, and 6 bases stayed unmatched. The length of the CDR3 is 14 residues. The CDR3 protein is CASSKQGVGTEAFF. CDR3 in DNA: TGTGCCAGCAGCAAACAGGGGGTGGGCACTGAAGCTTTCTTT.

The genes are TRBV28 and TRBJ1-5; 10 bases fit TRBD1. CDR3 length: 14 residues. The J segment lost 2 bases and the V segment lost 7 bases, leaving 2 bases of the junction unmatched. CDR1 MDHEN and CDR2 SYDVKM come from the germline V gene. CDR3 nucleotides: TGTGCCAGCACCGGGACAGGGGGCAATCAGCCCCAGCATTTT. This sequence encodes CASTGTGGNQPQHF.

The rearrangement joins TRBV7-3 to TRBJ1-2; 9 bases map to TRBD1. V lost 5 bases, J lost 4 bases, and 8 bases stayed unmatched. The CDR3 sequence is 15 residues long. CDR1 is SGHTA, CDR2 FQGTGA, per germline. The CDR3 sequence: CASSAQGALPYGYTF. CDR3 sequence (DNA): TGTGCCAGCAGCGCACAGGGGGCGCTTCCCTATGGCTACACCTTC.

V gene TRBV11-2 combines with J gene TRBJ2-1; the match to TRBD2 covers 14 bases. Germline loops: CDR1 SGHAT, CDR2 FQNNGV. V shed 4 bases, J shed 2 bases, and the junction held 7 bases outside the gene matches. This CDR3 comprises 18 residues. The CDR3 here is CASSSRLTSGGAYNEQFF. CDR3 DNA sequence: TGTGCCAGCAGCTCCAGACTGACTAGCGGGGGGGCCTACAATGAGCAGTTCTTC.

This chain uses TRBV19 with TRBJ2-5; D not resolved. Trimming shortened V by 4 bases and J by 2 bases, and 17 bases separated the two germline ends. Germline CDR1 reads LNHDA; CDR2 reads SQIVND (reference sequence). The CDR3 is 16 residues long. The CDR3 loop reads CASSTSRWAVQETQYF. The CDR3 coding sequence is TGTGCCAGTAGTACCTCCCGATGGGCAGTTCAAGAGACCCAGTACTTC.

The chain has TRBV9 and TRBJ1-3; D may be TRBD1 (5 bases). V was clipped by 3 bases and J by 4 bases, with 14 bases between them. The V gene's germline CDR1 is SGDLS and CDR2 YYNGEE. The CDR3 totals 15 residues. CDR3 in amino acids: CASSGPSRGGNTIYF. CDR3 nucleotide sequence: TGTGCCAGCAGCGGCCCCTCTAGGGGCGGAAACACCATATATTTT.

This clone was found once. The rearrangement links TRBV4-1 to TRBJ1-1, with D tentatively TRBD1 (5 bases). In germline, CDR1 is MGHRA, CDR2 YSYEKL. The CDR3 extends over 17 amino acids. Trimming cost V 0 bases and J 5 bases, with 19 bases left between them. In DNA form, the CDR3 reads TGCGCCAGCAGCCAAGATCTGCTCGGCAGGGAGGTGACTGAAGCTTTCTTT. Its protein is CASSQDLLGREVTEAFF.

The chain has TRBV7-8 and TRBJ1-1; D is perhaps TRBD1 (5 bases). The V end lost 5 bases, the J end lost 11 bases, and 15 bases lay between the germline ends. Germline-derived CDR1 and CDR2 are SGHVS and FQNEAQ. This CDR3 is 12 amino acids long. This CDR3 reads CASSLGGTTAFF. The CDR3 DNA reads TGTGCCAGCAGCCTCGGTGGGACTACCGCTTTCTTT.

A word on this clone: At one of its ends the junction is not consistent with the germline gene, which may arise from a read error. The chain combines TRBV5-4 with TRBJ2-5; maybe TRBD1 (5 bases). In germline, CDR1 is SGHNT, CDR2 YYREEE (reference sequence). The CDR3 covers 18 residues. The CDR3 DNA reads TGTGCCAGCGGCTTTTTAAGGGGCCGAAATCGGCACCAAGAGGCCCAGTACTTC. It yields the protein CASGFLRGRNRHQEAQYF.